These 12 T cell receptor beta chains were all obtained from the same sample, sequenced in a study of blood T cell repertoires in COVID-19. The assay was immunoSEQ multiplex PCR, and TCRdb's table has in-frame clones only and misses some. Of 100,000 to 150,000 clones in the sample, approximately 71% were seen once. The sample consisted of peripheral blood. These receptors were collected from a woman in her seventies with acute or convalescent COVID-19.

V gene TRBV9 combines with J gene TRBJ1-3, with 7 bases lining up with TRBD1. After removal of 3 bases from V and 2 bases from J, the junction contained 2 bases not matched to a gene. Germline V CDR1 and CDR2: SGDLS, YYNGEE. This CDR3 region has 14 residues. The CDR3 region has the DNA TGTGCCAGCAGCGCGCAGGGGGCTGGAAACACCATATATTTT. This gives the protein CASSAQGAGNTIYF.

This clone came up once. This chain joins TRBV9 and TRBJ1-2; 8 positions agree with TRBD1. Trimming took 3 bases from V and 2 from J; bases not matched to a gene: 3. The CDR3 has 14 residues. Germline lookup yields CDR1 SGDLS and CDR2 YYNGEE. CDR3 bases: TGTGCCAGCAGCGCGGACAGGGCCAACTATGGCTACACCTTC. Translation gives CASSADRANYGYTF.

This clone has a handful of counts. This chain joins TRBV10-3 and TRBJ1-2, with a tentative D call TRBD1 (5 bases). Germline V gene sequence: CDR1 ENHRY, CDR2 SYGVKD. V was trimmed by 4 bases and J by 2 bases, leaving 23 bases between them. The CDR3 loop spans 18 amino acids. The CDR3, as DNA: TGTGCCATCAGTGGATTTCTTGGGGGGGAGCCTTCAAACTATGGCTACACCTTC. Its protein product is CAISGFLGGEPSNYGYTF.

The V gene is TRBV2, the J gene TRBJ2-5, with TRBD2 matching over 8 bases. The CDR3 is made up of 18 amino acids. J was trimmed by 0 bases and V by 3 bases; bases with no gene match: 12. Germline CDR1 SNHLY, CDR2 FYNNEI. CDR3 sequence (DNA): TGTGCCAGCAGTGATCCCCCAGCGGGGGCCCTGTACCAAGAGACCCAGTACTTC. Amino acids: CASSDPPAGALYQETQYF.

The V and J genes are TRBV30 and TRBJ2-2; the match to TRBD2 covers 10 bases. The CDR3 is 14 amino acids. V was clipped by 0 bases and J by 5 bases; unmatched bases: 0. Germline V lookup: CDR1 GTSNPN, CDR2 SVGIG (reference sequence). The CDR3, as DNA: TGTGCCTGGAGTGTACTAGCGGGAACCGGGGAGCTGTTTTTT. It yields the protein CAWSVLAGTGELFF.

The chain joins TRBV5-1 to TRBJ2-1, with D possibly being TRBD1 (5 bases). CDR3 length: 15 amino acids. Germline V gene data show CDR1 as SGHRS and CDR2 as YFSETQ. Trimming pared 4 bases from V and 1 base from J, leaving 12 bases between. This CDR3 is CASSARDSSYNEQFF. CDR3 DNA: TGCGCCAGCAGCGCCAGGGATTCATCCTACAATGAGCAGTTCTTC.

The chain has TRBV19 and TRBJ1-5, with D possibly being TRBD1 (5 bases). The CDR3 runs to 15 residues. The germline CDR1 and CDR2 sequences are LNHDA and SQIVND (reference sequence). Trimming took off 6 bases at V and 7 bases at J, with 19 bases between the two ends. CDR3 nucleotides: TGTGCCAGTAGCCCACGGGGGAGGGAACGCCAGCCCCAGCATTTT. Its translation: CASSPRGRERQPQHF.

The chain carries TRBV19 and TRBJ2-1; TRBD1 might be the D (5 bases). Deletions cut 2 bases from V and 0 bases from J, with 11 bases between. The CDR3 contains 16 residues. Germline V gene lookup returns CDR1 LNHDA and CDR2 SQIVND (reference sequence). The CDR3 region is CASSIQGLRSYNEQFF. The CDR3 DNA reads TGTGCCAGTAGTATACAGGGTCTCCGCTCCTACAATGAGCAGTTCTTC.

This sequence joins TRBV11-2 and TRBJ2-2, with TRBD1 matching 9 bases. The CDR3 loop spans 15 amino acids. The germline CDR1 and CDR2 sequences are SGHAT and FQNNGV. V was pared by 5 bases and J by 4 bases, with 5 bases of the junction left unmatched. Here the CDR3 DNA reads TGTGCCAGCAGCAGGACAGGGGCTGTCACCGGGGAGCTGTTTTTT. Its translation is CASSRTGAVTGELFF. The complete variable domain, with remaining parts taken from reference TRBV11-2 and TRBJ2-2, reads EAGVAQSPRYKIIEKRQSVAFWCNPISGHATLYWYQQILGQGPKLLIQFQNNGVVDDSQLPKDRFSAERLKGVDSTLKIQPAKLEDSAVYLCASSRTGAVTGELFFGEGSRLTVL.

The V and J genes are TRBV2 and TRBJ2-7; 7 nucleotides match TRBD1. The CDR3 runs to 12 residues. Germline assignment: CDR1 SNHLY and CDR2 FYNNEI. V lost 9 bases, J lost 6 bases, and 8 bases stayed unmatched. The CDR3 coding sequence is TGTGCCAGTTTAGGACAGGTCTCCGAGCAGTACTTC. Its protein is CASLGQVSEQYF.

This clone was seen a few times. V is TRBV7-2 and J is TRBJ2-2; D not certain. The CDR3 loop spans 14 amino acids. Trimming removed 1 base from V and 6 bases from J, with 9 bases in between. Germline V gene data show CDR1 as SGHTA and CDR2 as FQGNSA. The CDR3 protein is CASSLVGYSGELFF. CDR3 nucleotide sequence: TGTGCCAGCAGCTTAGTCGGGTATTCCGGGGAGCTGTTTTTT.

The rearrangement links TRBV21-1 to TRBJ2-7; the table's D call, TRBD2, was not checked against the DNA. TRBV21-1 is termed a pseudogene. This CDR3 spans 14 amino acids. The DNA for the CDR3 is TGTGCCAGCAGCGAAAAAGGCGGGGAAAACGAGCAGTACTTC. Its protein is CASSEKGGENEQYF.